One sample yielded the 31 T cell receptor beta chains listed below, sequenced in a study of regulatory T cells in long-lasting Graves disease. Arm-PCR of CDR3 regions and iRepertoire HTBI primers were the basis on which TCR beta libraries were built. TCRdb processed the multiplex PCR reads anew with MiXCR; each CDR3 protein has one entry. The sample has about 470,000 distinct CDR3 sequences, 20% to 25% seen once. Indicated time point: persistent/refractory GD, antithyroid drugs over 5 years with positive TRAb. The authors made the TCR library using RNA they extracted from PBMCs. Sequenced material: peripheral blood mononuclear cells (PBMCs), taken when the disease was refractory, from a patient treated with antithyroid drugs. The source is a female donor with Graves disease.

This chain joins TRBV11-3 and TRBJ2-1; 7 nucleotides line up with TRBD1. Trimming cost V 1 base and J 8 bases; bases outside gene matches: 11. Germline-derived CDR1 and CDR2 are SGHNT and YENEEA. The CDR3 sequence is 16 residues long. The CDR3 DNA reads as TGTGCCAGCAGCTTAGTGGGAAGGGGGCGAAGGGATGAGCAGTTCTTC. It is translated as CASSLVGRGRRDEQFF.

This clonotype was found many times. DNA of the CDR3: TGTGCCAGCAGTTTAAGCGGCGGCGTCTACGAGCAGTACTTC. Its protein is CASSLSGGVYEQYF. This chain connects TRBV28 to TRBJ2-7, with D possibly matching TRBD2 (5 bases). V was cut by 2 bases and J by 3 bases, with 11 bases left in between. The CDR3 is 14 residues long. From germline, CDR1 is MDHEN and CDR2 SYDVKM.

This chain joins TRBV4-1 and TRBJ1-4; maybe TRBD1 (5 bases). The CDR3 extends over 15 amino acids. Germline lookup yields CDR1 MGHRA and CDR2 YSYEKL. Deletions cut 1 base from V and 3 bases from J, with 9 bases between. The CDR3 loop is CASSQGPGANEKLFF. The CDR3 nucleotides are TGCGCCAGCAGCCAAGGCCCGGGGGCTAATGAAAAACTGTTTTTT.

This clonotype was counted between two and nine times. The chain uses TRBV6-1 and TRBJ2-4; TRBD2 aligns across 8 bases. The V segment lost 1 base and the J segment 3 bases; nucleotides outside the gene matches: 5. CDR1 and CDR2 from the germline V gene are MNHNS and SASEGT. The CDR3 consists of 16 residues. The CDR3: CASSEVSGEGKNIQYF. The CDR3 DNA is TGTGCCAGCAGTGAAGTTAGCGGGGAGGGCAAAAACATTCAGTACTTC.

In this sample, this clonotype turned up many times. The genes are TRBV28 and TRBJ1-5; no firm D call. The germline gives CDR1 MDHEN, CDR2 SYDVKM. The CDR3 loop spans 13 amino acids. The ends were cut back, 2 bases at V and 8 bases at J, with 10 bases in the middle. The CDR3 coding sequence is TGTGCCAGCAGTTTAGTCCCCCGGGAGCCCCAGCATTTT. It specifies CASSLVPREPQHF.

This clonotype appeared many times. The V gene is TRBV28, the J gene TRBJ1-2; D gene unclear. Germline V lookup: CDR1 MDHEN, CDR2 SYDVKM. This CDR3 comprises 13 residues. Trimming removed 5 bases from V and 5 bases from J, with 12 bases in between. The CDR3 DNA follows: TGTGCCAGCAGTGTCTCAATGGTTTATGGCTACACCTTC. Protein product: CASSVSMVYGYTF.

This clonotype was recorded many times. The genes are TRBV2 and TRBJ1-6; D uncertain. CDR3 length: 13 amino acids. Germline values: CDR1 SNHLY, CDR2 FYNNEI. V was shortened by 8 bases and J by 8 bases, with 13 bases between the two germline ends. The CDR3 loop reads CASHPWGDSPLHF. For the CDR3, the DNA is TGTGCCAGCCACCCTTGGGGTGATTCACCCCTCCACTTT.

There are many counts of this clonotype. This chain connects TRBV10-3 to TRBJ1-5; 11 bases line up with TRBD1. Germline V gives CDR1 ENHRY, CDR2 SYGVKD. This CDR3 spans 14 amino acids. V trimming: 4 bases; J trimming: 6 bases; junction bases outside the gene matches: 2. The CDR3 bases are TGTGCCATCAGTGGGACAGGGGGCGGTCAGCCCCAGCATTTT. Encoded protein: CAISGTGGGQPQHF.

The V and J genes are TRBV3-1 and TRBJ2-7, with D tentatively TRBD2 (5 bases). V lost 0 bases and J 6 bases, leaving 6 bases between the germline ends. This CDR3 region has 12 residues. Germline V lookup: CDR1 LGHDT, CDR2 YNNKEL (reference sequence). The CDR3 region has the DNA TGTGCCAGCAGCCAAGATAGCGCCGAGCAGTACTTC. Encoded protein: CASSQDSAEQYF.

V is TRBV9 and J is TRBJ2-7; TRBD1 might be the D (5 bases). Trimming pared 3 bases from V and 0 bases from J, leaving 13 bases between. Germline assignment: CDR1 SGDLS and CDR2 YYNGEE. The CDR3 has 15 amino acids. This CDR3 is CASSASWGPSYEQYF. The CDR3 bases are TGTGCCAGCAGCGCTTCGTGGGGCCCCTCCTACGAGCAGTACTTC.

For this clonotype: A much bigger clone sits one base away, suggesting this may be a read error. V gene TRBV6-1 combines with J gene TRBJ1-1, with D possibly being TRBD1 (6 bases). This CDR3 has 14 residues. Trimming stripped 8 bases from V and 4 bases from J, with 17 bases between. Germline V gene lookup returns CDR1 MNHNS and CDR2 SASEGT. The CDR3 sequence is CASASTGSGTEAFF. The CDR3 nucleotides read TGTGCCAGCGCATCGACAGGTTCCGGCACTGAAGCTTTCTTT.

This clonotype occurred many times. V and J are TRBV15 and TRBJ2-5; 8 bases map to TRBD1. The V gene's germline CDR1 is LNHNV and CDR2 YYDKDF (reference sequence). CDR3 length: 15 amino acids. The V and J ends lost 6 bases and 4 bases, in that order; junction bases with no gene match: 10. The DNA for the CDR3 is TGTGCCACCAGTCGAAACCAGGGGGCAGGAGAGACCCAGTACTTC. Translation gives CATSRNQGAGETQYF.

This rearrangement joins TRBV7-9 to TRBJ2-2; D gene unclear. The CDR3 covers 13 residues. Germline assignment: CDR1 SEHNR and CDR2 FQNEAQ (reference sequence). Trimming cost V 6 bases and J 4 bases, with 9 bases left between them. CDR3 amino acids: CASRSGITGELFF. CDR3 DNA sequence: TGTGCCAGCAGATCTGGGATCACCGGGGAGCTGTTTTTT.

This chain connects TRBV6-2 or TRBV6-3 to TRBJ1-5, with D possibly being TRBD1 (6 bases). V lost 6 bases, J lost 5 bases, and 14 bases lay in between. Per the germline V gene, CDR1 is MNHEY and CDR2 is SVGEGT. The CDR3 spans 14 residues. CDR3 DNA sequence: TGTGCCAGCAGCCGTACAGGGATGTATCAGCCCCAGCATTTT. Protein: CASSRTGMYQPQHF.

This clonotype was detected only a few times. This CDR3 is CASSVDPGAASYEQYF. Here the CDR3 DNA reads TGTGCCAGCAGCGTAGATCCTGGGGCGGCCTCCTACGAGCAGTACTTC. The chain employs TRBV9 and TRBJ2-7, with D possibly TRBD1 on 5 matching bases. The CDR3 contains 16 residues. Germline CDR1 SGDLS, CDR2 YYNGEE. The ends were cut back, 0 bases at V and 0 bases at J, with 13 bases in the middle.

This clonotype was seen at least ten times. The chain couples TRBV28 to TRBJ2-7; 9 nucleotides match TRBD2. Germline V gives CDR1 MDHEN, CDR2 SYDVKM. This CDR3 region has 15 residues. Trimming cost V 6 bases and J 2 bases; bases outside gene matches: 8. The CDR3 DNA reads TGTGCCAGCAGCACCGGGACTAGCAGAACCTACGAGCAGTACTTC. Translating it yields CASSTGTSRTYEQYF.

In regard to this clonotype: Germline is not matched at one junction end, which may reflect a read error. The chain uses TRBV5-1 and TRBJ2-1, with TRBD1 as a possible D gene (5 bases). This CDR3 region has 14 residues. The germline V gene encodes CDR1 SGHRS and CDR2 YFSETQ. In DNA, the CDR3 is TGCGCCAGCAACTTGAGCAGGGCTGACAATGAGCAGTTCTTC. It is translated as CASNLSRADNEQFF.

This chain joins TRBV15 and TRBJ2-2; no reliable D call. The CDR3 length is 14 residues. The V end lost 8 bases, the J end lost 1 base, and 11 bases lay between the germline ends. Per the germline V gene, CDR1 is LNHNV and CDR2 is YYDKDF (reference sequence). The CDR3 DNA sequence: TGTGCCACCCGACCACTACAGAACACCGGGGAGCTGTTTTTT. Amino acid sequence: CATRPLQNTGELFF.

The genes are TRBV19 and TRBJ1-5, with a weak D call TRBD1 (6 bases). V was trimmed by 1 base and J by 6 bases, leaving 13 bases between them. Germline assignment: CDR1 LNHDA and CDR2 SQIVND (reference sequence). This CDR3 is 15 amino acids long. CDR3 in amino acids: CASSIGGGGRQPQHF. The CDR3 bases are TGTGCCAGTAGTATAGGCGGAGGGGGTCGTCAGCCCCAGCATTTT.

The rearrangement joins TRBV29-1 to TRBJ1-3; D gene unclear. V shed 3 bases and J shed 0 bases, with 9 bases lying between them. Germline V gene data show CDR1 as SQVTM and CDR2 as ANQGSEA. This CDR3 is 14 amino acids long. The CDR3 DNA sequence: TGCAGCGTTGACCCCGGAGGCTCTGGAAACACCATATATTTT. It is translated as CSVDPGGSGNTIYF.

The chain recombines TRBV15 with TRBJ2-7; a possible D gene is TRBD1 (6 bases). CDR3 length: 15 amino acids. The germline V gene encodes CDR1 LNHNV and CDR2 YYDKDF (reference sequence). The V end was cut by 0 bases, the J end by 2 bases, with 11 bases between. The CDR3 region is CATSREGADAYEQYF. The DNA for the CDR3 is TGTGCCACCAGCAGAGAGGGGGCTGATGCCTACGAGCAGTACTTC. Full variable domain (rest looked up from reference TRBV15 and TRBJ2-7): DAMVIQNPRYQVTQFGKPVTLSCSQTLNHNVMYWYQQKSSQAPKLLFHYYDKDFNNEADTPDNFQSRRPNTSFCFLDIRSPGLGDTAMYLCATSREGADAYEQYFGPGTRLTVT.

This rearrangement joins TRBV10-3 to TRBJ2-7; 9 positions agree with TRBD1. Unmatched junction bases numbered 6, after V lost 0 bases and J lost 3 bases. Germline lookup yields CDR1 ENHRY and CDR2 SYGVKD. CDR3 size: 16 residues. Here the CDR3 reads CAISESGTGSGYEQYF. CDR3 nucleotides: TGTGCCATCAGTGAGTCGGGGACAGGGAGTGGCTACGAGCAGTACTTC.

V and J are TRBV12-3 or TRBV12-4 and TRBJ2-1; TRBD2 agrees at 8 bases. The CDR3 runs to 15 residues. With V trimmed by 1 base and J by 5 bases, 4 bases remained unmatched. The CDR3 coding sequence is TGTGCCAGCAGTTTAGAACTAGCGGAGAACAATGAGCAGTTCTTC. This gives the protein CASSLELAENNEQFF.

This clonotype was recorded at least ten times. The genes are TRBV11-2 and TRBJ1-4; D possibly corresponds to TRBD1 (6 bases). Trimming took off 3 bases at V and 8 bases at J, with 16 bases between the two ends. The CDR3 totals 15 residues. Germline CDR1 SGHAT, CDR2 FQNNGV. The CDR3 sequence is CASSFPTGLGEKLFF. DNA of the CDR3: TGTGCCAGCAGCTTTCCGACAGGCCTAGGGGAAAAACTGTTTTTT. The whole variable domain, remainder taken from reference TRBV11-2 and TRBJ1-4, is EAGVAQSPRYKIIEKRQSVAFWCNPISGHATLYWYQQILGQGPKLLIQFQNNGVVDDSQLPKDRFSAERLKGVDSTLKIQPAKLEDSAVYLCASSFPTGLGEKLFFGSGTQLSVL.

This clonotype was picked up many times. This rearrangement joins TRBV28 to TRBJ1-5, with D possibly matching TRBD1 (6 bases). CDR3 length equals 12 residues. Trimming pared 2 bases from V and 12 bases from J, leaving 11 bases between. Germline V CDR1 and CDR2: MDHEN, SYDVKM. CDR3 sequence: CASSLGGGHQHF. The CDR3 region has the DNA TGTGCCAGCAGTTTAGGGGGGGGGCACCAGCATTTT.

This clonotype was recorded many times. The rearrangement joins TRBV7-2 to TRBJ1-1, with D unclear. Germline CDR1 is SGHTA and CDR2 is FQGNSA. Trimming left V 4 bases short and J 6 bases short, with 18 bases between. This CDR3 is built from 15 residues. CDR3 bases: TGTGCCAGCAGCTCCCTCGTTGGGCCTCTCGCTGAAGCTTTCTTT. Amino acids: CASSSLVGPLAEAFF.

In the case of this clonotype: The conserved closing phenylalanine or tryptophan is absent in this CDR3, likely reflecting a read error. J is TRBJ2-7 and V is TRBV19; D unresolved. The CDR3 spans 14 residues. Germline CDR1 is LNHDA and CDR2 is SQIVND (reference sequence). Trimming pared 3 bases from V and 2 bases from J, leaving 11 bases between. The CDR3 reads CASSILYGAYEQYL. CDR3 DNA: TGTGCCAGTAGTATTCTATATGGAGCCTACGAGCAGTACCTC.

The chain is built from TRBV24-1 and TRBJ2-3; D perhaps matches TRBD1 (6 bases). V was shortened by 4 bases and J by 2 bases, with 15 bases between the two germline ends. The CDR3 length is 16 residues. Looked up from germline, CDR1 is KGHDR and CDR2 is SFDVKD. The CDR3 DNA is TGTGCCACCAGTGAGCCCACGGGACATAACACAGATACGCAGTATTTT. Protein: CATSEPTGHNTDTQYF.

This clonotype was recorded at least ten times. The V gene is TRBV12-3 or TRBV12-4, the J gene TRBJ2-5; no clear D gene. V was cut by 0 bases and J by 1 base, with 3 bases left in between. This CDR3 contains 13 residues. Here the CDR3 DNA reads TGTGCCAGCAGTTTAGCGGTCCAAGAGACCCAGTACTTC. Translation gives CASSLAVQETQYF.

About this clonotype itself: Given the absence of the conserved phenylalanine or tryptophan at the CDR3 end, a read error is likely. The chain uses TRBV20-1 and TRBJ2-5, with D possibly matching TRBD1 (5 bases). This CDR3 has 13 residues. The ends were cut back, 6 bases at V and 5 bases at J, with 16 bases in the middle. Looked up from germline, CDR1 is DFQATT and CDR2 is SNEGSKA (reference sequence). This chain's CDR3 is CSALDRRVETQYL. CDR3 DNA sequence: TGCAGTGCCCTTGACCGCAGGGTTGAGACCCAGTACCTC.

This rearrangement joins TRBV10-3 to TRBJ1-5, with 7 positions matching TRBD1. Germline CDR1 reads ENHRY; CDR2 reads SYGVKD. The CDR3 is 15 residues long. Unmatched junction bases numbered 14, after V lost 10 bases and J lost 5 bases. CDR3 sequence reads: CATRQGGMVDQPQHF. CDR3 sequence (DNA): TGTGCCACCAGACAGGGAGGGATGGTCGATCAGCCCCAGCATTTT.